The clone carrying this TCR beta chain was found a few times. Antigen specificity is unknown. Trimming took off 3 bases at V and 0 bases at J, with 15 bases between the two ends. The CDR3 runs to 17 residues. Germline V gene lookup returns CDR1 LNHDA and CDR2 SQIVND (reference sequence). The source of the sample is a study of cytomegalovirus exposure and HLA in healthy donors. Broader study findings: Using a false discovery rate of 0.05, a later analysis showed that approximately 17,000 TCR beta sequences were associated with HLA alleles. The study listed some 160 cytomegalovirus-associated TCR beta chains.

It was with 60 Vbeta and 13 Jbeta primers that the PCR ran. Using immunoSEQ multiplex PCR, the repertoire was profiled, and TCRdb retains in-frame clones only, with some absent. The sample lists over 150,000 clones; 80% to 90% were seen once. The sequencing sample was made of PBMCs. This receptor was obtained from a woman aged 45 to 65 in good health and CMV-seronegative. The rearrangement uses TRBV19 and TRBJ1-5; D remains unclear. The CDR3 sequence is CASSIRGGAISNQPQHF. CDR3 DNA: TGTGCCAGTAGTATCCGGGGTGGAGCAATTAGCAATCAGCCCCAGCATTTT. The variable domain in full, with the rest retrieved from reference TRBV19 and TRBJ1-5, is DGGITQSPKYLFRKEGQNVTLSCEQNLNHDAMYWYRQDPGQGLRLIYYSQIVNDFQKGDIAEGYSVSREKKESFPLTVTSAQKNPTAFYLCASSIRGGAISNQPQHFGDGTRLSIL.